The 5 T cell receptor beta chains presented below share a single source sample, sequenced in a study of CD8+CD57+ T cells in acquired aplastic anemia (dated by TCRdb to between 2017 and 2018). The sequencer was an Illumina HiSeq 2000. Genomic DNA served as template for TCR beta VDJ combination and CDR3 sequence profiling. TCRdb reanalyzed the raw reads on its own, using fastp at Q25 for trimming and MiXCR for clone calling, and kept in-frame beta chains. Identical CDR3 proteins give one entry, which carries the most common genes and DNA. The sample data list some 200,000 distinct CDR3 sequences, and over 55% of these were observed just once. The ten largest account for about 60% of the sample. Flow cytometry had shown CD8+CD57+ cell expansion in the patients selected for sequencing. The sample comprised sorted CD4+, CD8+, or CD8+CD57+ T cells (not recorded which) from PBMCs. All receptors come from a human donor with aplastic anemia.

The V call is TRBV6-1, the J call TRBJ2-7; D uncertain. CDR1 is MNHNS, CDR2 SASEGT, per germline. The CDR3 totals 13 residues. Trimming cost V 2 bases and J 1 base, with 6 bases left between them. The CDR3 loop is CASSEFGSYEQYF. CDR3 nucleotides: TGTGCCAGCAGTGAATTCGGTTCCTACGAGCAGTACTTC.

In nucleotides, the CDR3 is TGTGCCACCAGCACTAGGACTACAGGGTCCGAGCAGTACTTC. Its protein product is CATSTRTTGSEQYF. The rearrangement links TRBV15 to TRBJ2-7, with D perhaps being TRBD1 or TRBD2 (6 bases each). V gave up 4 bases and J gave up 6 bases, with 16 bases separating them. CDR3 length: 14 amino acids. Germline CDR1 is LNHNV and CDR2 is YYDKDF (reference sequence).

CDR3 region: CASNRQGTNSPLHF. The CDR3 nucleotides read TGTGCCAGCAATCGTCAGGGTACCAATTCACCCCTCCACTTT. This chain links TRBV12-3 or TRBV12-4 with TRBJ1-6; D perhaps matches TRBD1 (5 bases). This CDR3 has 14 residues. V was pared by 7 bases and J by 7 bases, with 14 bases between.

This chain connects TRBV12-3 or TRBV12-4 to TRBJ2-3, with a weak D call TRBD1 (5 bases). This CDR3 contains 13 residues. The V end was cut by 4 bases, the J end by 11 bases, with 16 bases between. Here the CDR3 reads CASSSRKDNEQYF. CDR3 sequence (DNA): TGTGCCAGCAGTTCACGTAAGGACAATGAGCAGTATTTT.

On this clonotype: A read error is possible here, since a much larger clone lies one base away. This sequence joins TRBV19 and TRBJ2-3; 9 bases map to TRBD1. V gave up 8 bases and J gave up 4 bases; unmatched junction bases: 7. In germline, CDR1 is LNHDA, CDR2 SQIVND (reference sequence). The length of the CDR3 is 14 residues. This CDR3 is CASRETGGPDTQYF. In DNA, the CDR3 is TGTGCCAGTCGAGAAACAGGGGGCCCAGATACGCAGTATTTT.